The 11 T cell receptor beta chains below were found in one sample sequenced in a study of cytomegalovirus exposure and HLA in healthy donors. Assay used: immunoSEQ multiplex PCR; TCRdb lists only in-frame clones, some missing. The sample holds under 200,000 clones, 75% to 90% seen once. Sequences were obtained from PBMCs. These receptor sequences come from a woman younger than 30 in good health and CMV-seronegative.

In DNA, the CDR3 is TGCGCCAGCAGCTTATGGCAGGGTAATGAAAAACTGTTTTTT. This sequence encodes CASSLWQGNEKLFF. The chain recombines TRBV5-1 with TRBJ1-4; tentatively, D is TRBD1 (5 bases). The CDR3 has 14 residues. The germline V gene encodes CDR1 SGHRS and CDR2 YFSETQ. V gave up 2 bases and J gave up 4 bases, with 9 bases separating them. Supplemented by reference TRBV5-1 and TRBJ1-4, the full variable domain reads KAGVTQTPRYLIKTRGQQVTLSCSPISGHRSVSWYQQTPGQGLQFLFEYFSETQRNKGNFPGRFSGRQFSNSRSEMNVSTLELGDSALYLCASSLWQGNEKLFFGSGTQLSVL.

CDR3 nucleotide sequence: TGTGCCAGCCTACCGGGACAGGGACTTACCGGGGAGCTGTTTTTT. It specifies CASLPGQGLTGELFF. The V call is TRBV5-4, the J call TRBJ2-2; 9 nucleotides agree with TRBD1. The V and J ends lost 7 bases and 5 bases, in that order; junction bases with no gene match: 9. CDR1 SGHNT and CDR2 YYREEE come from the germline V gene (reference sequence). This CDR3 has 15 amino acids. Drawing the rest from reference TRBV5-4 and TRBJ2-2, the complete variable domain is ETGVTQSPTHLIKTRGQQVTLRCSSQSGHNTVSWYQQALGQGPQFIFQYYREEENGRGNFPPRFSGLQFPNYSSELNVNALELDDSALYLCASLPGQGLTGELFFGEGSRLTVL.

V and J are TRBV9 and TRBJ1-2; TRBD1 is a possible D gene (5 bases). Germline loops: CDR1 SGDLS, CDR2 YYNGEE. V lost 3 bases, J lost 3 bases, and 18 bases lay in between. The CDR3 extends over 16 amino acids. CDR3 nucleotides: TGTGCCAGCAGCGACTCGCTGGGGGGGAGAGACTATGGCTACACCTTC. Translation: CASSDSLGGRDYGYTF. The complete variable domain, with remaining parts taken from reference TRBV9 and TRBJ1-2, reads DSGVTQTPKHLITATGQRVTLRCSPRSGDLSVYWYQQSLDQGLQFLIQYYNGEERAKGNILERFSAQQFPDLHSELNLSSLELGDSALYFCASSDSLGGRDYGYTFGSGTRLTVV.

The genes are TRBV5-4 and TRBJ2-2; 7 positions match TRBD1. V trimming: 5 bases; J trimming: 7 bases; junction bases outside the gene matches: 8. The CDR3 spans 14 residues. In germline, CDR1 is SGHNT, CDR2 YYREEE (reference sequence). For the CDR3, the DNA is TGTGCCAGCAGAGAGGGGGCTGGGAACGGGGAGCTGTTTTTT. It encodes CASREGAGNGELFF.

The chain joins TRBV7-2 to TRBJ2-7; 7 nucleotides align to TRBD1. With V trimmed by 4 bases and J by 0 bases, 3 bases remained unmatched. The CDR3 extends over 14 amino acids. CDR1 SGHTA and CDR2 FQGNSA come from the germline V gene. The CDR3 nucleotides are TGTGCCAGCAGCTCGACAGGGCCCTCCTACGAGCAGTACTTC. Translating gives CASSSTGPSYEQYF. Full variable domain (outside the CDR3, taken from reference TRBV7-2 and TRBJ2-7): GAGVSQSPSNKVTEKGKDVELRCDPISGHTALYWYRQSLGQGLEFLIYFQGNSAPDKSGLPSDRFSAERTGGSVSTLTIQRTQQEDSAVYLCASSSTGPSYEQYFGPGTRLTVT.

This chain uses TRBV10-2 with TRBJ1-2, with no clear D. This CDR3 comprises 13 residues. V was shortened by 2 bases and J by 2 bases, with 6 bases between the two germline ends. CDR1 is WSHSY, CDR2 SAAADI, per germline. The CDR3: CASSERGNYGYTF. CDR3 DNA sequence: TGCGCCAGCAGTGAGCGGGGAAACTATGGCTACACCTTC.

The gene calls are TRBV5-4 and TRBJ2-2; 7 bases align to TRBD1. Germline assignment: CDR1 SGHNT and CDR2 YYREEE (reference sequence). This CDR3 comprises 15 residues. V was pared by 1 base and J by 4 bases, with 4 bases of the junction left unmatched. The CDR3 protein is CASSLSDRVTGELFF. CDR3 bases: TGTGCCAGCAGCTTGTCAGACAGGGTCACCGGGGAGCTGTTTTTT.

The rearrangement uses TRBV7-3 and TRBJ2-3, with 14 bases that match TRBD2. The CDR3 has 19 residues. Germline-derived CDR1 and CDR2 are SGHTA and FQGTGA. Germline trimming cut 6 bases from V and 4 bases from J; bases unmatched to any gene: 15. The CDR3 here is CASRRESPGLAGVPDTQYF. The CDR3 DNA is TGTGCCAGCAGACGCGAGAGCCCGGGACTAGCGGGGGTACCAGATACGCAGTATTTT. The full variable domain, completed using reference TRBV7-3 and TRBJ2-3, is GAGVSQTPSNKVTEKGKYVELRCDPISGHTALYWYRQSLGQGPEFLIYFQGTGAADDSGLPNDRFFAVRPEGSVSTLKIQRTERGDSAVYLCASRRESPGLAGVPDTQYFGPGTRLTVL.

The chain couples TRBV29-1 to TRBJ2-7; TRBD1 matches at 7 bases. Germline V gene data show CDR1 as SQVTM and CDR2 as ANQGSEA. The CDR3 runs 16 residues. V shed 1 base, J shed 3 bases, and the junction held 12 bases outside the gene matches. The CDR3 sequence is CSVEVDIDRALYEQYF. CDR3 bases: TGCAGCGTTGAAGTCGACATCGACAGGGCCCTCTACGAGCAGTACTTC.

The genes are TRBV27 and TRBJ2-2; perhaps TRBD2 as D (7 bases). In germline, CDR1 is MNHEY, CDR2 SMNVEV (reference sequence). This CDR3 contains 14 residues. Between the trimmed V and J ends, which lost 5 bases and 5 bases, there was a span of 12 bases. CDR3 sequence (DNA): TGTGCCAGCAGTCCTAGGGGGGGAACCGGGGAGCTGTTTTTT. Encoded protein: CASSPRGGTGELFF.

This clone was counted a single time. The genes are TRBV5-1 and TRBJ1-2, with D hard to call. Germline V gives CDR1 SGHRS, CDR2 YFSETQ. Trimming pared 0 bases from V and 7 bases from J, leaving 7 bases between. CDR3 length equals 12 residues. CDR3 loop: CASSLGRVGYTF. The CDR3 DNA reads TGCGCCAGCAGCTTGGGAAGAGTTGGCTACACCTTC.